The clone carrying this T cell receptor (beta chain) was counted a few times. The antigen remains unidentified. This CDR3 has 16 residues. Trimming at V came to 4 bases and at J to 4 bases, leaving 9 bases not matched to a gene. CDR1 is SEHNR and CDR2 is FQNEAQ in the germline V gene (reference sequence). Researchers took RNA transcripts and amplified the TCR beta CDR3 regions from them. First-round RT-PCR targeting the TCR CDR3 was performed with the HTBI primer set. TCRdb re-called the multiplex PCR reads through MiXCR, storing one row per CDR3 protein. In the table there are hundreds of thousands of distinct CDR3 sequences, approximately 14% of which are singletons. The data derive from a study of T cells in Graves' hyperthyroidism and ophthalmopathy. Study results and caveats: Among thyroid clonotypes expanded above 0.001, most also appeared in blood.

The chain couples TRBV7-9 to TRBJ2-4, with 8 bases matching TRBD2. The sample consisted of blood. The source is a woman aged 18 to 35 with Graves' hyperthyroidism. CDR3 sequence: CASSSGAGLAKNIQYF. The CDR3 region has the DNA TGTGCCAGCAGCTCAGGCGCTGGACTAGCAAAAAACATTCAGTACTTC.